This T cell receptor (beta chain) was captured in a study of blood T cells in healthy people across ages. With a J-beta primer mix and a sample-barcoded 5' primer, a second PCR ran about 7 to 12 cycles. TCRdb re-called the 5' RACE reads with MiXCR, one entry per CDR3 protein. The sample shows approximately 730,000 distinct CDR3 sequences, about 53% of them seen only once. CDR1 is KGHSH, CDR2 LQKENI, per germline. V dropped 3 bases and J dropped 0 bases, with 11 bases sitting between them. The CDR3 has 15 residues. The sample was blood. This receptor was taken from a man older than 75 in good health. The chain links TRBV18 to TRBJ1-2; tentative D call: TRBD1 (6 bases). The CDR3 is CASSPAQGSNYGYTF. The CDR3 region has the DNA TGTGCCAGCTCACCCGCACAGGGATCTAACTATGGCTACACCTTC. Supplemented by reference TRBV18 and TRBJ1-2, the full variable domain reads NAGVMQNPRHLVRRRGQEARLRCSPMKGHSHVYWYRQLPEEGLKFMVYLQKENIIDESGMPKERFSAEFPKEGPSILRIQQVVRGDSAAYFCASSPAQGSNYGYTFGSGTRLTVV.